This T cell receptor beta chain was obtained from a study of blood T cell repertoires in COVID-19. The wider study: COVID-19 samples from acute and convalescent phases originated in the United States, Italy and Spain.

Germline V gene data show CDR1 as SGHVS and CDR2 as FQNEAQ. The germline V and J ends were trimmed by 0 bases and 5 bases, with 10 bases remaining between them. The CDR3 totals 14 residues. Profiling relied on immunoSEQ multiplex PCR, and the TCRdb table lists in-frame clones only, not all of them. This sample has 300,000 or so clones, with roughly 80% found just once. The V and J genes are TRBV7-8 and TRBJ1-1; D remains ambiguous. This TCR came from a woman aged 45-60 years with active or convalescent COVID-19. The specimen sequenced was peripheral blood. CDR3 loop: CASSLAGDKTEAFF. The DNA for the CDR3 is TGTGCCAGCAGCTTAGCGGGAGACAAGACTGAAGCTTTCTTT.